The next 10 T cell receptor beta chains were all read from a single sample in a study of blood T cell repertoires in COVID-19. The table came from immunoSEQ multiplex PCR; TCRdb's copy has only in-frame clones and leaves some out. This table holds just over 70,000 clones, roughly 89% found once. Sequenced: peripheral blood. The receptor set was obtained from a human donor in a cohort sampled during active COVID-19.

The CDR3 nucleotides are TGTGCCAGCAGTTACGCGGCACAGGGGCCCATTCAGTACTTC. Translating gives CASSYAAQGPIQYF. The J gene is TRBJ2-4, the V gene TRBV6-5, with 7 positions matching TRBD1. V dropped 2 bases and J dropped 9; count of bases not matched to a gene: 7. This CDR3 has 14 residues. Germline V lookup: CDR1 MNHEY, CDR2 SVGAGI.

The chain joins TRBV7-6 to TRBJ1-6; no clear D gene. Germline CDR1 and CDR2: SGHVS and FNYEAQ. The CDR3 length is 12 residues. Trimming pared 4 bases from V and 7 bases from J, leaving 5 bases between. The CDR3 is CASSSENSPLHF. The CDR3 DNA is TGTGCCAGCAGCTCCGAGAATTCACCCCTCCACTTT.

The chain carries TRBV19 and TRBJ1-1; 11 bases fit TRBD1. The CDR3 sequence is 17 residues long. Germline CDR1 is LNHDA and CDR2 is SQIVND (reference sequence). The trim removed 2 bases at V and 4 bases at J, leaving 9 bases unmatched. The CDR3 here is CASSIHRDRGLGTEAFF. CDR3 in DNA: TGTGCCAGTAGTATACACCGGGACAGGGGGTTGGGCACTGAAGCTTTCTTT.

This sequence joins TRBV9 and TRBJ2-5, with D tentatively TRBD2 (5 bases). CDR1 is SGDLS and CDR2 is YYNGEE in the germline V gene. This CDR3 has 17 amino acids. Trimming shortened V by 4 bases and J by 2 bases, and 21 bases separated the two germline ends. The CDR3 reads CASSPSGVRQYQETQYF. The CDR3 bases are TGTGCCAGCAGCCCATCCGGGGTCAGGCAGTATCAAGAGACCCAGTACTTC.

CDR3 protein: CASSPGLAGPVSSYEQYF. The CDR3 bases are TGTGCCAGCAGTCCGGGACTAGCGGGCCCCGTTAGCTCCTACGAGCAGTACTTC. The chain carries TRBV6-2 or TRBV6-3 and TRBJ2-7; TRBD2 aligns across 12 bases. The CDR3 loop spans 18 amino acids. V lost 5 bases and J lost 0; bases outside the gene matches: 11. Per germline, CDR1 MNHEY and CDR2 SVGEGT.

This clone was seen a single time. The chain joins TRBV5-8 to TRBJ2-3; TRBD1 matches 10 bases. Per germline, CDR1 SGHTS and CDR2 YDEGEE. The CDR3 sequence is 15 residues long. The J segment lost 2 bases and the V segment lost 0 bases, leaving 0 bases of the junction unmatched. The CDR3 sequence: CASSLGQGATDTQYF. In DNA form, the CDR3 reads TGTGCCAGCAGCTTGGGACAGGGGGCCACAGATACGCAGTATTTT.

The chain joins TRBV5-1 to TRBJ2-7, with 15 bases aligning to TRBD2. The CDR3 totals 17 residues. Losses at the gene ends were 0 bases for V and 4 bases for J; bases not matched to a gene: 5. The germline V gene has CDR1 SGHRS and CDR2 YFSETQ. CDR3 DNA sequence: TGCGCCAGCAGCTTGGGGACTAGCGGGGGGGCCGCTTACGAGCAGTACTTC. Amino acid sequence: CASSLGTSGGAAYEQYF. Supplemented by reference TRBV5-1 and TRBJ2-7, the full variable domain reads KAGVTQTPRYLIKTRGQQVTLSCSPISGHRSVSWYQQTPGQGLQFLFEYFSETQRNKGNFPGRFSGRQFSNSRSEMNVSTLELGDSALYLCASSLGTSGGAAYEQYFGPGTRLTVT.

This clone was recorded only once. This rearrangement joins TRBV29-1 to TRBJ1-2; the D gene is possibly TRBD1 (5 bases). The V gene lost 3 bases and the J gene lost 4 bases, with 12 bases spanning the gap. The CDR3 loop spans 13 amino acids. Germline assignment: CDR1 SQVTM and CDR2 ANQGSEA. CDR3 residues: CSVEDPGPYGYTF. The CDR3 DNA is TGCAGCGTTGAGGATCCAGGGCCCTATGGCTACACCTTC.

The count of this clone is one. The CDR3 sequence: CASSSTQGGYGYTF. Written as DNA, the CDR3 is TGTGCCAGCAGCTCGACCCAGGGTGGCTATGGCTACACCTTC. The chain carries TRBV7-9 and TRBJ1-2, with a tentative D call TRBD1 (5 bases). Looked up from germline, CDR1 is SEHNR and CDR2 is FQNEAQ (reference sequence). The CDR3 consists of 14 residues. Deletions cut 4 bases from V and 4 bases from J, with 13 bases between. Complete variable domain (other parts from reference TRBV7-9 and TRBJ1-2): DTGVSQNPRHKITKRGQNVTFRCDPISEHNRLYWYRQTLGQGPEFLTYFQNEAQLEKSRLLSDRFSAERPKGSFSTLEIQRTEQGDSAMYLCASSSTQGGYGYTFGSGTRLTVV.

The gene calls are TRBV7-8 and TRBJ1-3, with a possible D match to TRBD1 (6 bases). Trimming took 0 bases from V and 4 from J, leaving 16 bases between them. The CDR3 consists of 17 residues. CDR1 and CDR2 from the germline V gene are SGHVS and FQNEAQ. In nucleotides, the CDR3 is TGTGCCAGCAGCTTAGCTGGGAGGGGGGCCGGGGGAAACACCATATATTTT. Translating it yields CASSLAGRGAGGNTIYF.